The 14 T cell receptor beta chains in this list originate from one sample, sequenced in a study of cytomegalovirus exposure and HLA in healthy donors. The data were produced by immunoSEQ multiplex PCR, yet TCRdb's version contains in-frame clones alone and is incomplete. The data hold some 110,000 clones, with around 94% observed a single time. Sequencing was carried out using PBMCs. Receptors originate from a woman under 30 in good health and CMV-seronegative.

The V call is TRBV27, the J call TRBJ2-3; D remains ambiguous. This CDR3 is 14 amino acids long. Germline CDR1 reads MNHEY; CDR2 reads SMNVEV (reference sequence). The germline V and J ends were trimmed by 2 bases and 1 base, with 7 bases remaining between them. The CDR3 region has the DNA TGTGCCAGCAGTTTAAATTCGGGCACAGATACGCAGTATTTT. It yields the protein CASSLNSGTDTQYF.

The CDR3 region is CASREGSSGNTIYF. CDR3 DNA: TGTGCCAGCAGGGAGGGGTCCTCGGGAAACACCATATATTTT. The chain employs TRBV6-1 and TRBJ1-3; D is possibly TRBD1 (5 bases). In germline, CDR1 is MNHNS, CDR2 SASEGT. V lost 6 bases, J lost 4 bases, and 13 bases lay in between. The CDR3 spans 14 residues.

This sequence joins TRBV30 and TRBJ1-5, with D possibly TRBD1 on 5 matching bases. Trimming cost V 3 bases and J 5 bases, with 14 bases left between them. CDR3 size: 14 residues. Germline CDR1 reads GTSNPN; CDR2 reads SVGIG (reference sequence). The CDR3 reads CAWRFQGGDQPQHF. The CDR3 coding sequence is TGTGCCTGGAGGTTTCAGGGAGGAGATCAGCCCCAGCATTTT.

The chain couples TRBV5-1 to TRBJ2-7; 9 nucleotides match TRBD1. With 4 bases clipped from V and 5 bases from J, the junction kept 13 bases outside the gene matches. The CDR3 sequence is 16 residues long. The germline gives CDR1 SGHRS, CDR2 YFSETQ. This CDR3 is CASSPRTGVNRNEQYF. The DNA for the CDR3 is TGCGCCAGCAGCCCACGGACAGGGGTAAATAGGAACGAGCAGTACTTC.

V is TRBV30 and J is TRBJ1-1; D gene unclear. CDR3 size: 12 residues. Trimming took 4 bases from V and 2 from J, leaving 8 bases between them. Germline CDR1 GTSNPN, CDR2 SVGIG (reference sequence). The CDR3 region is CAWTGLNTEAFF. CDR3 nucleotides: TGTGCCTGGACCGGACTTAACACTGAAGCTTTCTTT.

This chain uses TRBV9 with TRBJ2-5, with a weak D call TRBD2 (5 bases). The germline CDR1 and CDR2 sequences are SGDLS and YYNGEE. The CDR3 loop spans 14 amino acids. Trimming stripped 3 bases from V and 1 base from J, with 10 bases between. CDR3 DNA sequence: TGTGCCAGCAGCGGATCAGGAGGCCAAGAGACCCAGTACTTC. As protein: CASSGSGGQETQYF.

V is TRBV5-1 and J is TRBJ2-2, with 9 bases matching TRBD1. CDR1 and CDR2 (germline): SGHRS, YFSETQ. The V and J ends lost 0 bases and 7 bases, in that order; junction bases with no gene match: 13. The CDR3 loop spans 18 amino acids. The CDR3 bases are TGCGCCAGCAGCTTGGCCTTGAGGACAGGGGTCTTCAGCGGGGAGCTGTTTTTT. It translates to CASSLALRTGVFSGELFF.

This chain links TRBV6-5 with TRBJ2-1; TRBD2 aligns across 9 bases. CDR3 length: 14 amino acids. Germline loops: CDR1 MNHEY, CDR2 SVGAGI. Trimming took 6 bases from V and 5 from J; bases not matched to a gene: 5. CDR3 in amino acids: CASSRLAADNEQFF. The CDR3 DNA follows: TGTGCCAGCAGCCGACTAGCGGCGGACAATGAGCAGTTCTTC.

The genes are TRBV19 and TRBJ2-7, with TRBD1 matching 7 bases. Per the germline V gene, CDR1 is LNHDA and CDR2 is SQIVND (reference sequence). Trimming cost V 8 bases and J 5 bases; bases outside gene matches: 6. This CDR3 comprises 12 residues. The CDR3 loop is CASRDRRHEQYF. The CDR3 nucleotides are TGTGCCAGTCGGGACAGAAGACACGAGCAGTACTTC.

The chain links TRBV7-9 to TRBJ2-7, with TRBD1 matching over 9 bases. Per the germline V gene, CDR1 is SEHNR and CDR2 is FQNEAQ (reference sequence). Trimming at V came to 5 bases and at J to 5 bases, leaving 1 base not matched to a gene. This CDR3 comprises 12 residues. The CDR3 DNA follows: TGTGCCAGCAGCCGGACAGGGGACGAGCAGTACTTC. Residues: CASSRTGDEQYF.

The CDR3 DNA is TGTGCCAGCACCAGAAAAAACAGGGGATATGGCTACACCTTC. Its translation is CASTRKNRGYGYTF. The chain combines TRBV6-5 with TRBJ1-2, with 7 bases fitting TRBD1. The CDR3 contains 14 residues. With V trimmed by 7 bases and J by 5 bases, 10 bases remained unmatched. CDR1 and CDR2 from the germline V gene are MNHEY and SVGAGI.

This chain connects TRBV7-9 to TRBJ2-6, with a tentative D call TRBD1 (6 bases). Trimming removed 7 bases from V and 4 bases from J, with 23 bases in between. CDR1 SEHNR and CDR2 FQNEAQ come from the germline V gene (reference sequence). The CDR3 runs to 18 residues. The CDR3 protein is CASNLPRGTTGGANVLTF. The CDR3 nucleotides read TGTGCCAGCAACCTACCAAGGGGGACCACGGGGGGGGCCAACGTCCTGACTTTC.

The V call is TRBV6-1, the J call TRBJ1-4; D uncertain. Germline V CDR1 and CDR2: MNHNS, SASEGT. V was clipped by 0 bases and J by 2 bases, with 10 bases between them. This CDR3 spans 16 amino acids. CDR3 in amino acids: CASSEALRTTNEKLFF. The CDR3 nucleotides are TGTGCCAGCAGTGAAGCGTTACGTACTACTAATGAAAAACTGTTTTTT.

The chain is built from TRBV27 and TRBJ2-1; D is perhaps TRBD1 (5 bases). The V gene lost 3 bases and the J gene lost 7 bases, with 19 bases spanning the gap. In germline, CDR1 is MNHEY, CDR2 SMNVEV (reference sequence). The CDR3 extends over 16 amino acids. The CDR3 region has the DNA TGTGCCAGCAGTTTCAGTGGGGCCCGGGCGTCGAATGAGCAGTTCTTC. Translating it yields CASSFSGARASNEQFF.